The 19 T cell receptor beta chains below were found in one sample sequenced in a study of regulatory T cells in long-lasting Graves disease. For TCR beta, libraries came from iRepertoire HTBI primers and Arm-PCR of CDR3 regions. One entry per CDR3 protein results from TCRdb running MiXCR on the multiplex PCR reads. The profile shows hundreds of thousands of distinct CDR3 sequences, around 17% of them singletons. This sample's time point: newly diagnosed GD, antithyroid drugs for less than 3 months. RNA isolated from PBMCs was used to make the TCR library. These data were likewise used in another study, on T cells in Graves' hyperthyroidism and ophthalmopathy.

Sequenced here: peripheral blood mononuclear cells (PBMCs), sampled at new diagnosis, from a patient treated with antithyroid drugs. Source of these receptors: a woman in her twenties or thirties with Graves disease.

This rearrangement joins TRBV7-2 to TRBJ2-1; 14 nucleotides line up with TRBD2. Germline trimming cut 7 bases from V and 10 bases from J; bases unmatched to any gene: 12. In germline, CDR1 is SGHTA, CDR2 FQGNSA. The CDR3 is 16 amino acids. CDR3 residues: CASTPPGLAGVGEQFF. The CDR3 DNA follows: TGTGCCAGCACCCCCCCGGGACTAGCGGGAGTAGGCGAGCAGTTCTTC.

In this sample, this clonotype turned up a few times. The J gene is TRBJ2-1, the V gene TRBV6-1, with TRBD2 matching 13 bases. The length of the CDR3 is 20 residues. The ends lost 6 bases at V and 1 base at J; junction bases unmatched: 15. CDR1 and CDR2 (germline): MNHNS, SASEGT. The CDR3, as DNA: TGTGCCAGCAGACTTCGACCCGGACTAGCGGGAGAAGCTTCCTACAATGAGCAGTTCTTC. Translating it yields CASRLRPGLAGEASYNEQFF.

This clonotype was observed many times. The V and J genes are TRBV20-1 and TRBJ2-1; D not resolved. Germline V gives CDR1 DFQATT, CDR2 SNEGSKA (reference sequence). The germline V and J ends were trimmed by 0 bases and 12 bases, with 12 bases remaining between them. This CDR3 contains 12 residues. The DNA for the CDR3 is TGCAGTGCTAGAGAAGGATCCCCGGGGCAGTTCTTC. This sequence encodes CSAREGSPGQFF.

This clonotype was found a few times. The rearrangement joins TRBV30 to TRBJ2-7; no definite D call. The V end was cut by 0 bases, the J end by 2 bases, with 8 bases between. CDR1 and CDR2 (germline): GTSNPN, SVGIG (reference sequence). The CDR3 runs to 13 residues. The CDR3 region has the DNA TGTGCCTGGAGTGTAGGACCGGCCTACGAGCAGTACTTC. It yields the protein CAWSVGPAYEQYF.

This clonotype was recorded at least ten times. The rearrangement uses TRBV2 and TRBJ2-7, with TRBD2 matching 13 bases. V was pared by 4 bases and J by 3 bases, with 15 bases of the junction left unmatched. The CDR3 has 19 amino acids. Germline lookup yields CDR1 SNHLY and CDR2 FYNNEI. The CDR3 coding sequence is TGTGCCAGCAGTGGGACTAGCGGGAGTATGCGACCCGATCTCTACGAGCAGTACTTC. Its protein is CASSGTSGSMRPDLYEQYF.

For the CDR3, the DNA is TGCAGTGCCTCCGCCGGGGGGGACAGCTCTGGAAACACCATATATTTT. This translates into CSASAGGDSSGNTIYF. V and J are TRBV20-1 and TRBJ1-3, with 7 bases that match TRBD1. With 6 bases clipped from V and 0 bases from J, the junction kept 11 bases outside the gene matches. Germline values: CDR1 DFQATT, CDR2 SNEGSKA (reference sequence). The CDR3 is 16 residues long.

This clonotype was counted ten times or more. An end of the junction differs from the germline gene, which may be a read error. The chain uses TRBV7-9 and TRBJ1-1; D remains unclear. Germline V gives CDR1 SEHNR, CDR2 FQNEAQ (reference sequence). CDR3 length equals 16 residues. CDR3 amino acids: CASSLLSENTNTEAFF. The CDR3 coding sequence is TGCGCCAGCAGCTTGCTATCCGAGAATACCAACACTGAAGCTTTCTTT.

V gene TRBV20-1 combines with J gene TRBJ1-5, with TRBD1 as a possible D gene (5 bases). The germline gives CDR1 DFQATT, CDR2 SNEGSKA (reference sequence). The CDR3 sequence is 13 residues long. V was cut by 3 bases and J by 7 bases, with 13 bases left in between. CDR3 DNA sequence: TGCAGTGCTAGGTCAGGGTTGGGACAGCCCCAGCATTTT. Its translation: CSARSGLGQPQHF.

This clonotype occurred a few times. The chain links TRBV6-5 to TRBJ1-1; tentatively, D is TRBD1 (5 bases). The CDR3 totals 13 residues. Germline V gives CDR1 MNHEY, CDR2 SVGAGI. The ends were cut back, 2 bases at V and 2 bases at J, with 6 bases in the middle. The CDR3 region has the DNA TGTGCCAGCAGTTACGACAGTAACACTGAAGCTTTCTTT. Its translation is CASSYDSNTEAFF.

The chain recombines TRBV20-1 with TRBJ1-4, with unresolved D. Per the germline V gene, CDR1 is DFQATT and CDR2 is SNEGSKA (reference sequence). Trimming removed 5 bases from V and 4 bases from J, with 17 bases in between. The length of the CDR3 is 15 residues. As DNA, the CDR3 is TGCAGTGCTCACCGGGATGAACGTTATAATGAAAAACTGTTTTTT. Translating gives CSAHRDERYNEKLFF.

A remark on this clonotype: This may come from a read error, since a much larger clone is one base off. CDR3 region: CASIEANSDQPQHF. The DNA for the CDR3 is TGTGCCAGCATAGAAGCGAATAGCGATCAGCCCCAGCATTTT. This rearrangement joins TRBV28 to TRBJ1-5; D unclear. There are 14 residues in the CDR3. CDR1 is MDHEN and CDR2 is SYDVKM in the germline V gene.

In its sample, this clonotype was seen many times. The V and J genes are TRBV20-1 and TRBJ1-5; TRBD1 aligns across 8 bases. Germline V gene data show CDR1 as DFQATT and CDR2 as SNEGSKA (reference sequence). J gave up 0 bases and V 4 bases, and 5 bases lay outside the gene matches. This CDR3 has 15 residues. The CDR3 DNA reads TGCAGTGCTAAAAGTGGGACAGGTAGCAATCAGCCCCAGCATTTT. Its translation is CSAKSGTGSNQPQHF.

This clonotype was observed a few times. The V call is TRBV5-1, the J call TRBJ2-2, with D perhaps TRBD2 (6 bases). From germline, CDR1 is SGHRS and CDR2 YFSETQ. V lost 4 bases to trimming and J lost 3 bases, with 13 bases between them. This CDR3 is built from 15 residues. This CDR3 is CASSPGLLDTGELFF. The CDR3 DNA follows: TGCGCCAGCAGCCCGGGACTTTTGGACACCGGGGAGCTGTTTTTT.

This clonotype was seen more than once but under ten times. The chain links TRBV30 to TRBJ1-2, with D perhaps matching TRBD1 (5 bases). V gave up 7 bases and J gave up 2 bases, with 14 bases separating them. The CDR3 is 13 residues long. Germline lookup yields CDR1 GTSNPN and CDR2 SVGIG (reference sequence). CDR3 sequence (DNA): TGTGCCTTGAATAGGGACGGCAACTATGGCTACACCTTC. Residues: CALNRDGNYGYTF. The full variable domain, with the rest looked up from reference TRBV30 and TRBJ1-2, is SQTIHQWPATLVQPVGSPLSLECTVEGTSNPNLYWYRQAAGRGLQLLFYSVGIGQISSEVPQNLSASRPQDRQFILSSKKLLLSDSGFYLCALNRDGNYGYTFGSGTRLTVV.

This clonotype was picked up a small number of times. The rearrangement links TRBV20-1 to TRBJ2-7, with TRBD2 matching over 11 bases. V shed 2 bases, J shed 5 bases, and the junction held 5 bases outside the gene matches. Per germline, CDR1 DFQATT and CDR2 SNEGSKA (reference sequence). CDR3 size: 14 residues. This CDR3 reads CSARTSGSTHEQYF. CDR3 in DNA: TGCAGTGCTAGAACTAGCGGGAGTACCCACGAGCAGTACTTC.

This clonotype showed up just a few times. A much more abundant neighbour one base away suggests this may be a read error. This chain connects TRBV7-2 to TRBJ2-3, with 8 bases fitting TRBD2. CDR3 length equals 15 residues. The junction had 11 bases not matched to a gene; V was cut back by 4 bases and J by 8 bases. Germline V gene sequence: CDR1 SGHTA, CDR2 FQGNSA. The CDR3 DNA sequence: TGTGCCAGCAGCTCGACAGCGGGAGCTGTAGGTACGCAGTATTTT. Its translation is CASSSTAGAVGTQYF.

This clonotype was recorded many times. The rearrangement joins TRBV27 to TRBJ2-7; 13 bases match TRBD2. V was clipped by 6 bases and J by 4 bases; unmatched bases: 3. The V gene's germline CDR1 is MNHEY and CDR2 SMNVEV (reference sequence). CDR3 length equals 14 residues. Here the CDR3 reads CASSRTSGSYEQYF. In nucleotides, the CDR3 is TGTGCCAGCAGCCGGACTAGCGGGAGTTACGAGCAGTACTTC.

This clonotype was detected only a few times. V is TRBV7-2 and J is TRBJ2-3; D ambiguous. Germline V CDR1 and CDR2: SGHTA, FQGNSA. This CDR3 comprises 13 residues. Trimming shortened V by 5 bases and J by 2 bases, and 8 bases separated the two germline ends. The CDR3 is CASSRKSTDTQYF. The DNA for the CDR3 is TGTGCCAGCAGCCGGAAGTCCACAGATACGCAGTATTTT.

The genes are TRBV20-1 and TRBJ2-7, with 9 nucleotides matching TRBD1. CDR3 length: 15 amino acids. Per germline, CDR1 DFQATT and CDR2 SNEGSKA (reference sequence). V was pared by 0 bases and J by 4 bases, with 7 bases of the junction left unmatched. The CDR3, as DNA: TGCAGTGCTAGAGATCCGGGACAGGGATTGTACGAGCAGTACTTC. Its protein is CSARDPGQGLYEQYF.